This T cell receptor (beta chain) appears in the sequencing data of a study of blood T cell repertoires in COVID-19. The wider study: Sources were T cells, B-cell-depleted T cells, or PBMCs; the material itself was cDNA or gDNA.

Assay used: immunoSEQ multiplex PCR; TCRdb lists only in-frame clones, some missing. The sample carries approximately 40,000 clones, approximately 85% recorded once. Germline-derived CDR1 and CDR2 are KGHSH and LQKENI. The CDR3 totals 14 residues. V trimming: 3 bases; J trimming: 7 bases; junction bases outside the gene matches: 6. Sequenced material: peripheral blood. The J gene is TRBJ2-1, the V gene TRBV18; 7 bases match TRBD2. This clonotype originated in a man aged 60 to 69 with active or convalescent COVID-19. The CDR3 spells CASSPLLAPNEQFF. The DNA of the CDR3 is TGTGCCAGCTCACCTTTACTAGCGCCTAATGAGCAGTTCTTC.